A single TCR beta chain is shown here with its context. This sample was included in a study of T cells in localized non-small cell lung cancer. The ends were cut back, 5 bases at V and 3 bases at J, with 7 bases in the middle. CDR3 length: 12 residues. Germline CDR1 SGHVS, CDR2 FNYEAQ. Assay used: immunoSEQ multiplex PCR; TCRdb lists only in-frame clones, some missing. The sample carries over 70,000 clones, approximately 91% recorded once. This chain joins TRBV7-6 and TRBJ1-2; no definite D call. The sample in question was PBMCs, obtained before any cancer treatment. This TCR was sampled from a woman between 35 and 75 years old with stage II squamous cell lung carcinoma. CDR3 protein: CASSPGDYGYTF. The CDR3 DNA follows: TGTGCCAGCAGCCCGGGAGACTATGGCTACACCTTC.